This T cell receptor (beta chain) is drawn from a study of T cells after yellow fever vaccination (dated by TCRdb to between 2018 and 2020). Study-level background: The SMART-Seq v4 Ultra Low Input RNA kit was used to prepare libraries from fractions with low cell numbers. To track T-cell clones before and after primary and booster YFV17D yellow fever vaccination, bulk TCR alpha and beta repertoires were sequenced longitudinally. Two healthy male donors, one aged 18 to 30 and one aged 30 to 40 years, were included in the cohort. Blood samples were taken at several timepoints before and after primary and secondary immunization, and bulk PBMC replicates and cell subsets were isolated.

This clonotype was detected ten times or more. No much larger clone exists at a distance of one base, and base qualities are not known. Synthesis of TCR cDNA relied on 5'RACE template switching, a step that introduced a universal primer site along with unique molecular identifiers. Priming for cDNA synthesis came from both the TCR alpha and TCR beta constant segments. Library amplification involved two PCR steps, and the second step added sample barcodes and sequencing adapters. Sequencing of the libraries was done on either Illumina HiSeq 2500 (2x100 bp) or NovaSeq (2x150 bp). Concerning the study's data processing: Reads were demultiplexed and collapsed into UMI consensus sequences with MIGEC, and V(D)J alignment was performed with MiXCR. Vaccine-responding clonotypes were identified with edgeR using replicate PBMC samples, with FDR below 0.01 and a log2 fold change above 5 up to day 15 being required. Each bulk clonotype received a CD4 or CD8 identity based on whether the sequenced CD4 or CD8 repertoire contained that clonotype at higher abundance. Clonotypes enriched at least 10-fold in dextramer-positive over dextramer-negative fractions were defined as NS4B-specific, and CD4-biased clonotypes were excluded. The public reads were run again by TCRdb, first through fastp at Q25 and then through MiXCR, and only productive beta chains were kept. Entries that share a CDR3 protein sequence are merged under the most common genes and DNA. The V and J calls come from TCRdb's annotation, not from the publication. This sample comprises some 52,000 distinct CDR3 sequences, less than 8.5% of them detected only once. The ten largest make up 20% to 25% of the sample.

Taken from the germline V gene, the CDR1 and CDR2 loops are SGHNT and YENEEA. Reading from cysteine to phenylalanine, the CDR3 counts 15 amino acids. The retained sequence is limited to the CDR3, 45 bases, with the frame set at the first base. The germline ends are 11 bases apart after V is trimmed by 5 bases and J by 0 bases. What the research found in general, with its limitations: A small share of clonotypes was detected in both CD4 and CD8 compartments, with the overlap likely arising from convergent recombination. FACS-sorted repertoires could contain abundant contaminating clonotypes from the bulk population, so computational filtering was required. Compared with the primary T-cell response, the secondary T-cell response was weaker but faster, peaking on day 5 rather than day 15. Because the study included only a couple of donors, the extent to which the findings can be generalized is limited. Most clones expanded after primary vaccination (almost 97% of CD4 and around nine tenths of CD8) were re-detected after the booster, suggesting that broad memory maintenance occurred.

The treatment or condition label on this specimen signifies: live attenuated yellow fever vaccine strain. A standard Ficoll-Paque protocol was used to isolate PBMCs from peripheral blood. With anti-CD3 and anti-CD8 staining plus a dextramer loaded with the yellow fever NS4B epitope peptide, the researchers sorted epitope-specific CD8 T cells. RNA was extracted with TriZol from bulk PBMCs, CD4 and CD8 fractions, and dextramer-positive and dextramer-negative fractions. The V and J genes are TRBV11-3 and TRBJ2-1; a confident D gene designation cannot be given. The sample here was CD8+ T cells not binding an NS4B(214-222) dextramer, sorted from PBMCs, taken approximately 47 days after the first yellow fever vaccination. Sample cell subset or site, as interpreted from the label and publication: NS4B epitope dextramer-negative CD8 T cells. The sequence derives from a man aged 18 to 29 who received the YFV17D yellow fever vaccine. The CDR3 loop reads CASSLSDSSYNEQFF. The DNA sequence is TGTGCCAGCAGCCTGTCAGATAGCTCCTACAATGAGCAGTTCTTC. Full variable domain (CDR3 extended with the reference TRBV11-3 and TRBJ2-1 proteins): EAGVVQSPRYKIIEKKQPVAFWCNPISGHNTLYWYLQNLGQGPELLIRYENEEAVDDSQLPKDRFSAERLKGVDSTLKIQPAELGDSAVYLCASSLSDSSYNEQFFGPGTRLTVL.